This T cell receptor beta chain was retrieved from a study of cytomegalovirus exposure and HLA in healthy donors. Study findings and constraints: More clonal expansion characterized HLA-associated TCR beta chains than equally common others in a later analysis.

About this clone itself: What it recognizes is unknown.

The PCR contained 60 Vbeta and 13 Jbeta primers. TCRdb's table, derived via immunoSEQ multiplex PCR, lists solely in-frame clones and lacks some. Altogether fewer than 250,000 clones are present, roughly 80% being singletons, with the ten largest covering 2.9%. Sequencing was carried out using PBMCs. This clonotype was sampled from a man younger than 40 in good health and CMV-seronegative.

Here the CDR3 DNA reads TGTGCCAGCAGCTTTCAAGCCAGCGACTATGGCTACACCTTC. It codes for CASSFQASDYGYTF. The chain couples TRBV5-4 to TRBJ1-2; no clear D gene. The V end was cut by 2 bases, the J end by 3 bases, with 11 bases between. Germline lookup yields CDR1 SGHNT and CDR2 YYREEE (reference sequence). CDR3 size: 14 residues.